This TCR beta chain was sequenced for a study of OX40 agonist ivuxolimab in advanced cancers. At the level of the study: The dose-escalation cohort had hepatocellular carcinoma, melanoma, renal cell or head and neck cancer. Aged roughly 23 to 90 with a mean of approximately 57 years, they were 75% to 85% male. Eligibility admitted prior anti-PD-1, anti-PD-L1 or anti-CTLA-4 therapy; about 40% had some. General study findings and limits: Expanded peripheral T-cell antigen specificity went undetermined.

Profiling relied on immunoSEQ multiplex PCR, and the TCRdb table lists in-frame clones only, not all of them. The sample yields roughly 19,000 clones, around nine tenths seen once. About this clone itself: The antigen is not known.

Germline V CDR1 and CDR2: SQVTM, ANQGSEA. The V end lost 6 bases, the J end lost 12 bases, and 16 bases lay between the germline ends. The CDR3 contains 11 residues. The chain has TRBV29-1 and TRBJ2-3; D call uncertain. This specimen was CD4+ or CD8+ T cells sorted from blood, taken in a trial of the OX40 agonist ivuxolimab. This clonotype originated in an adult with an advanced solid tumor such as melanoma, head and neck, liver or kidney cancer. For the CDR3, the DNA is TGCAGCGTCCGAGCCCCAGACGGCCAGTATTTT. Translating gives CSVRAPDGQYF.